This TCR beta chain stems from a study of somatic mutations in cytotoxic T cells in rheumatoid arthritis. Study-wide background: The researchers flow-sorted some T-cell populations stained with V beta antibodies and got nearly 100% purity, and these included V beta1+ cells sequenced for TCRB. Overall study results and limits: The largest CD8+ clone made up over 20% of CD8+ cells in about an eighth of the 65 patients.

Using immunoSEQ multiplex PCR, the repertoire was profiled, and TCRdb retains in-frame clones only, with some absent. This table has some 18,000 clones, around 68% appearing once. Regarding this clone: Its target is not known.

Trimming stripped 0 bases from V and 0 bases from J, with 14 bases between. Germline loops: CDR1 LNHDA, CDR2 SQIVND (reference sequence). CDR3 size: 17 residues. The rearrangement links TRBV19 to TRBJ2-5; D is unresolved. Material for sequencing was CD8+ T cells sorted from blood. The sequence came from a man in his 60s in good health. The CDR3 spells CASSIDPNSRYQETQYF. CDR3 nucleotide sequence: TGTGCCAGTAGTATAGATCCGAACAGCCGATACCAAGAGACCCAGTACTTC.